These 13 T cell receptor beta chains were all obtained from the same sample, sequenced in a study of shared clonotypes between healthy human individuals. Assay: immunoSEQ multiplex PCR; the TCRdb copy retains only in-frame clones and omits some. This sample has around 600,000 clones; nearly 98% occur once, and the top ten carry 0.25% to 0.35%. Terminally differentiated effector memory CD45RA+ cells were left out of the naive CD8 fraction, which was CD45RO-negative and positively selected for CCR7. Sequences were obtained from naive CD8+ T cells sorted from blood. The origin of the receptors is a young man in good health.

In DNA, the CDR3 is TGTGCCACCAGCCCGCTTACGGACTTAACCTACGAGCAGTACTTC. Residues: CATSPLTDLTYEQYF. The V and J genes are TRBV15 and TRBJ2-7; perhaps TRBD2 as D (5 bases). CDR3 size: 15 residues. The V and J ends lost 5 bases and 2 bases respectively, with 16 bases between them. Germline loops: CDR1 LNHNV, CDR2 YYDKDF (reference sequence).

This clone was detected only once. The rearrangement uses TRBV2 and TRBJ2-1; D is possibly TRBD2 (6 bases). The germline CDR1 and CDR2 sequences are SNHLY and FYNNEI. The CDR3 is 14 residues long. Trimming pared 6 bases from V and 8 bases from J, leaving 17 bases between. The CDR3 loop reads CASSLSQTRYEQFF. For the CDR3, the DNA is TGTGCCAGCAGCCTCAGCCAGACTAGATATGAGCAGTTCTTC.

The rearrangement uses TRBV7-9 and TRBJ1-1, with TRBD1 matching 11 bases. The germline gives CDR1 SEHNR, CDR2 FQNEAQ (reference sequence). The J segment lost 6 bases and the V segment lost 1 base, leaving 10 bases of the junction unmatched. This CDR3 is built from 17 residues. Here the CDR3 reads CASSLVGGQGVIPEAFF. The CDR3 bases are TGTGCCAGCAGCTTAGTAGGGGGACAGGGGGTAATCCCTGAAGCTTTCTTT.

The rearrangement uses TRBV10-1 and TRBJ2-1, with D tentatively TRBD1 or TRBD2 (5 bases each). The CDR3 runs 14 residues. Germline-derived CDR1 and CDR2 are WNHNN and SYGVQD (reference sequence). V shed 3 bases and J shed 3 bases, with 9 bases lying between them. The CDR3 DNA reads as TGCGCCAGCAGTGAACAGGAGGTCTACAATGAGCAGTTCTTC. The encoded protein is CASSEQEVYNEQFF.

DNA for the CDR3: TGCAGCGTTACTAGCGGGAGGAGCTCCTACAATGAGCAGTTCTTC. This encodes CSVTSGRSSYNEQFF. The rearrangement joins TRBV29-1 to TRBJ2-1; 12 bases align to TRBD2. V was pared by 5 bases and J by 0 bases, with 2 bases of the junction left unmatched. Germline V gives CDR1 SQVTM, CDR2 ANQGSEA. This CDR3 has 15 amino acids.

V and J are TRBV14 and TRBJ2-7, with TRBD1 as a possible D gene (6 bases). Germline lookup yields CDR1 SGHDN and CDR2 FVKESK. V was cut by 1 base and J by 6 bases, with 13 bases left in between. The CDR3 is 14 residues long. CDR3 in amino acids: CASSQVDRSREQYF. The CDR3 nucleotides read TGTGCCAGCAGCCAAGTCGACAGGTCCCGCGAGCAGTACTTC.

This sequence joins TRBV5-1 and TRBJ1-2, with 7 bases identical to TRBD1. The CDR3 contains 15 residues. Germline trimming cut 4 bases from V and 2 bases from J; bases unmatched to any gene: 8. Germline CDR1 reads SGHRS; CDR2 reads YFSETQ. The CDR3 nucleotides are TGCGCCAGCAGCCCTTATTCGACAGGGAACTATGGCTACACCTTC. It encodes CASSPYSTGNYGYTF.

The V gene is TRBV7-6, the J gene TRBJ1-4; D is unresolved. The germline V and J ends were trimmed by 6 bases and 3 bases, with 14 bases remaining between them. The length of the CDR3 is 15 residues. CDR1 is SGHVS and CDR2 is FNYEAQ in the germline V gene. Here the CDR3 DNA reads TGTGCCAGCAGGGCGATGGAGGCACCTAATGAAAAACTGTTTTTT. Protein: CASRAMEAPNEKLFF. Full variable domain (missing parts from reference TRBV7-6 and TRBJ1-4): GAGVSQSPRYKVTKRGQDVALRCDPISGHVSLYWYRQALGQGPEFLTYFNYEAQQDKSGLPNDRFSAERPEGSISTLTIQRTEQRDSAMYRCASRAMEAPNEKLFFGSGTQLSVL.

Here the CDR3 DNA reads TGTGCCAGCAGCCAAAATCCTCCGGCTCCCCCTGACGAGCAGTACTTC. Translated: CASSQNPPAPPDEQYF. The V gene is TRBV16, the J gene TRBJ2-7; D unclear. The CDR3 extends over 16 amino acids. The V end was cut by 2 bases, the J end by 5 bases, with 19 bases between. Germline CDR1 and CDR2: KGHSY and FQNENV.

This chain uses TRBV7-9 with TRBJ2-2; TRBD1 matches at 8 bases. Germline assignment: CDR1 SEHNR and CDR2 FQNEAQ (reference sequence). The CDR3 totals 17 residues. Trimming removed 5 bases from V and 6 bases from J; junction bases left unmatched: 14. CDR3 loop: CASSASPDRGAPGELFF. CDR3 nucleotide sequence: TGTGCCAGCAGCGCTAGTCCCGACAGGGGTGCCCCCGGGGAGCTGTTTTTT.

The V and J genes are TRBV7-9 and TRBJ2-3; 7 positions match TRBD2. The J segment lost 4 bases and the V segment lost 8 bases, leaving 12 bases of the junction unmatched. The CDR3 contains 15 residues. CDR1 is SEHNR and CDR2 is FQNEAQ in the germline V gene (reference sequence). The CDR3 region is CASLPQAGEPDTQYF. CDR3 DNA: TGTGCCAGCCTCCCTCAGGCGGGAGAACCAGATACGCAGTATTTT.

Remarks on this clone: The same CDR3 also results from other DNA sequences found in this sample. V is TRBV19 and J is TRBJ2-7; 10 nucleotides agree with TRBD2. Trimming at V came to 3 bases and at J to 2 bases, leaving 1 base not matched to a gene. The CDR3 is 14 residues long. Per germline, CDR1 LNHDA and CDR2 SQIVND (reference sequence). The CDR3 DNA reads as TGTGCCAGTAGTATTACTAGCGGGACCTACGAGCAGTACTTC. Translating it yields CASSITSGTYEQYF.

This sequence joins TRBV4-1 and TRBJ2-7; D may be TRBD1 (6 bases). This CDR3 region has 15 residues. Trimming left V 0 bases short and J 5 bases short, with 14 bases between. Germline CDR1 is MGHRA and CDR2 is YSYEKL. CDR3 residues: CASSQDPTGTDEQYF. The CDR3, as DNA: TGCGCCAGCAGCCAAGATCCTACAGGGACCGACGAGCAGTACTTC.